This TCR beta chain was retrieved from a study of blood T cell repertoires in COVID-19. The CDR3 runs to 14 residues. Germline V gives CDR1 LNHNV, CDR2 YYDKDF (reference sequence). V was cut by 0 bases and J by 6 bases, with 10 bases left in between. The assay was immunoSEQ multiplex PCR, and TCRdb's table has in-frame clones only and misses some. The sample includes 200,000 to 250,000 clones, roughly 85% of them seen just once. Input material: peripheral blood. The chain combines TRBV15 with TRBJ2-3; D may be TRBD1 (6 bases). This clonotype was sampled from a woman under 30 with acute or convalescent COVID-19. CDR3 region: CATSRDEGVDTQYF. The CDR3 DNA is TGTGCCACCAGCAGAGATGAGGGGGTGGATACGCAGTATTTT.